Below, 26 T cell receptor beta chains from the same sample are listed, as sequenced in a study of response to subunit inactivated influenza vaccine. TCRdb reprocessed the RT-PCR reads with MiXCR, giving one entry per CDR3 protein. Among 650,000 to 800,000 distinct CDR3 sequences, about 15% were seen once, and the ten largest hold 5.5% to 7%. Sequences were derived from PBMCs from blood, sampled 14 to 15 days before vaccination. Source of these receptors: a man aged 45-60 years who received an inactivated influenza vaccine.

A few counts support this clonotype. This chain uses TRBV7-2 with TRBJ2-3, with D tentatively TRBD2 (5 bases). Germline V CDR1 and CDR2: SGHTA, FQGNSA. With 1 base removed from V and 4 bases from J, the gap between germline ends came to 12 bases. This CDR3 is 15 amino acids long. CDR3 sequence: CASSLDGLAADTQYF. CDR3 DNA sequence: TGTGCCAGCAGCTTAGATGGGCTAGCAGCAGATACGCAGTATTTT.

In DNA, the CDR3 is TGCGCCAGCAGCTTGACGGCTAGCGGGGCGGCCAACACCGGGGAGCTGTTTTTT. Translation: CASSLTASGAANTGELFF. The chain carries TRBV5-1 and TRBJ2-2, with TRBD2 matching over 9 bases. Germline CDR1 is SGHRS and CDR2 is YFSETQ. The CDR3 spans 18 residues. The ends lost 1 base at V and 2 bases at J; junction bases unmatched: 9.

The chain joins TRBV12-3 or TRBV12-4 to TRBJ2-7; D remains ambiguous. V shed 5 bases and J shed 0 bases, with 8 bases lying between them. CDR3 size: 13 residues. The CDR3 DNA is TGTGCCAGCAGTGGACCGCCCTCCTACGAGCAGTACTTC. This gives the protein CASSGPPSYEQYF.

This clonotype was detected ten times or more. The chain employs TRBV2 and TRBJ2-7, with 9 bases aligning to TRBD2. V shed 3 bases and J 3 bases; nucleotides not matched to a gene: 12. In germline, CDR1 is SNHLY, CDR2 FYNNEI. This CDR3 is built from 17 residues. The CDR3 reads CASSEGSGGPSFYEQYF. The CDR3 nucleotides are TGTGCCAGCAGTGAGGGTAGCGGGGGTCCCTCCTTCTACGAGCAGTACTTC.

The chain joins TRBV5-1 to TRBJ1-4; no firm D call. This CDR3 spans 15 amino acids. Trimming shortened V by 0 bases and J by 1 base, and 7 bases separated the two germline ends. CDR1 and CDR2 (germline): SGHRS, YFSETQ. The CDR3 DNA sequence: TGCGCCAGCAGCTTGGATTTCGGAACTAATGAAAAACTGTTTTTT. Translated: CASSLDFGTNEKLFF.

The chain has TRBV11-1 and TRBJ2-1; TRBD2 matches at 15 bases. CDR1 is SGHAT and CDR2 is FQDESV in the germline V gene (reference sequence). CDR3 length: 18 residues. V shed 5 bases and J 7 bases; nucleotides not matched to a gene: 12. CDR3 coding DNA: TGTGCCAGCAGCCCAAGACCGGGACTAGCGGGGGGTCGGAATGAGCAGTTCTTC. It is translated as CASSPRPGLAGGRNEQFF.

V and J are TRBV24-1 and TRBJ2-1; TRBD2 aligns across 14 bases. The V segment lost 3 bases and the J segment 7 bases; nucleotides outside the gene matches: 10. The length of the CDR3 is 18 residues. In germline, CDR1 is KGHDR, CDR2 SFDVKD. The DNA of the CDR3 is TGTGCCACCAGTGATAATGCGGGACTAGCGGGAGTCAGGAATGAGCAGTTCTTC. This translates into CATSDNAGLAGVRNEQFF.

This clonotype showed up many times. V usage is TRBV12-3 or TRBV12-4 and J usage is TRBJ2-5, with 12 nucleotides matching TRBD1. The V and J ends lost 4 bases and 4 bases, in that order; junction bases with no gene match: 7. The CDR3 loop spans 16 amino acids. CDR3 sequence (DNA): TGTGCCAGCAGTTCAGTCGGGACAGGGGGCTCAGAGACCCAGTACTTC. This encodes CASSSVGTGGSETQYF.

The V and J genes are TRBV7-8 and TRBJ2-7, with 7 bases fitting TRBD1. Germline CDR1 and CDR2: SGHVS and FQNEAQ. With V trimmed by 1 base and J by 6 bases, 18 bases remained unmatched. CDR3 length: 18 residues. The CDR3 is CASSLVVERTGLPSEQYF. CDR3 in DNA: TGTGCCAGCAGCTTAGTGGTTGAGCGGACAGGACTGCCGTCCGAGCAGTACTTC. Drawing the rest from reference TRBV7-8 and TRBJ2-7, the complete variable domain is GAGVSQSPRYKVAKRGQDVALRCDPISGHVSLFWYQQALGQGPEFLTYFQNEAQLDKSGLPSDRFFAERPEGSVSTLKIQRTQQEDSAVYLCASSLVVERTGLPSEQYFGPGTRLTVT.

The genes are TRBV20-1 and TRBJ2-7; 9 bases fit TRBD1. J gave up 3 bases and V 3 bases, and 6 bases lay outside the gene matches. This CDR3 is built from 14 residues. CDR1 is DFQATT, CDR2 SNEGSKA, per germline (reference sequence). The CDR3 region has the DNA TGCAGTGCTAGGCAACCGACAGGGGGCTACGAGCAGTACTTC. This translates into CSARQPTGGYEQYF.

This clonotype was observed at least ten times. This sequence joins TRBV20-1 and TRBJ1-1; no definite D call. The CDR3 is 14 residues long. V lost 2 bases, J lost 0 bases, and 10 bases lay in between. CDR1 and CDR2 from the germline V gene are DFQATT and SNEGSKA (reference sequence). DNA of the CDR3: TGCAGTGCTAGACCGGGTCATATGAACACTGAAGCTTTCTTT. It encodes CSARPGHMNTEAFF.

This clonotype was seen only a few times. The J gene is TRBJ2-1, the V gene TRBV29-1; 11 nucleotides match TRBD1. From germline, CDR1 is SQVTM and CDR2 ANQGSEA. The CDR3 runs to 12 residues. The chain's CDR3 is CRAGTGGNEQFF. CDR3 DNA: TGCAGGGCCGGGACAGGGGGCAATGAGCAGTTCTTC.

This chain uses TRBV11-1 with TRBJ2-3, with TRBD2 identical over 14 bases. The germline gives CDR1 SGHAT, CDR2 FQDESV (reference sequence). V lost 5 bases, J lost 8 bases, and 9 bases stayed unmatched. The CDR3 runs to 16 residues. CDR3 sequence reads: CASSLIGTSGSFTQYF. The CDR3 nucleotides read TGTGCCAGCAGCCTCATTGGGACTAGCGGGAGTTTTACGCAGTATTTT.

The rearrangement links TRBV5-1 to TRBJ2-7, with D perhaps matching TRBD1 or TRBD2 (5 bases each). Between the trimmed V and J ends, which lost 2 bases and 9 bases, there was a span of 18 bases. The CDR3 is made up of 14 amino acids. Germline V gene data show CDR1 as SGHRS and CDR2 as YFSETQ. Here the CDR3 DNA reads TGCGCCAGCAGCTTTTCCCCCGGGACGGAGGTGCAGTACTTC. This codes for CASSFSPGTEVQYF.

The chain uses TRBV29-1 and TRBJ2-5; 7 nucleotides agree with TRBD1. CDR3 length equals 13 residues. The germline gives CDR1 SQVTM, CDR2 ANQGSEA. The V and J ends lost 5 bases and 5 bases, in that order; junction bases with no gene match: 8. CDR3 bases: TGCAGCGTTTCCAGACAGGGTGGGGAGACCCAGTACTTC. Encoded protein: CSVSRQGGETQYF. Complete variable domain (other parts from reference TRBV29-1 and TRBJ2-5): SAVISQKPSRDICQRGTSLTIQCQVDSQVTMMFWYRQQPGQSLTLIATANQGSEATYESGFVIDKFPISRPNLTFSTLTVSNMSPEDSSIYLCSVSRQGGETQYFGPGTRLLVL.

This clonotype was counted at least ten times. The chain recombines TRBV29-1 with TRBJ2-5; no clear D gene. CDR3 length: 14 amino acids. Per germline, CDR1 SQVTM and CDR2 ANQGSEA. V shed 2 bases and J shed 0 bases, with 10 bases lying between them. This CDR3 reads CSVEPLGDQETQYF. As DNA, the CDR3 is TGCAGCGTTGAACCTTTGGGTGACCAAGAGACCCAGTACTTC. The full variable domain, rest sourced from reference TRBV29-1 and TRBJ2-5, is SAVISQKPSRDICQRGTSLTIQCQVDSQVTMMFWYRQQPGQSLTLIATANQGSEATYESGFVIDKFPISRPNLTFSTLTVSNMSPEDSSIYLCSVEPLGDQETQYFGPGTRLLVL.

This clonotype was counted only a few times. The chain's CDR3 is CSARDQGAGGSSDGELFF. DNA for the CDR3: TGCAGTGCTAGAGATCAAGGAGCGGGAGGGTCGTCGGACGGGGAGCTGTTTTTT. The chain has TRBV20-1 and TRBJ2-2; the match to TRBD2 covers 10 bases. The CDR3 has 18 amino acids. The junction had 14 bases not matched to a gene; V was cut back by 0 bases and J by 7 bases. CDR1 and CDR2 (germline): DFQATT, SNEGSKA (reference sequence).

This clonotype has more than one count but fewer than ten. This chain uses TRBV29-1 with TRBJ2-1, with 8 bases that match TRBD2. The junction had 12 bases not matched to a gene; V was cut back by 7 bases and J by 10 bases. This CDR3 contains 13 residues. Germline CDR1 and CDR2: SQVTM and ANQGSEA. CDR3 in amino acids: CSEARTSRGEQFF. The CDR3 DNA sequence: TGCAGCGAAGCCCGGACTAGCCGGGGGGAGCAGTTCTTC.

This clonotype has a single count. V gene TRBV4-1 combines with J gene TRBJ2-7; D is undetermined. Looked up from germline, CDR1 is MGHRA and CDR2 is YSYEKL. Trimming stripped 4 bases from V and 10 bases from J, with 11 bases between. The CDR3 loop spans 11 amino acids. This CDR3 reads CASSPRTTQYF. The CDR3 DNA reads TGCGCCAGCAGCCCCCGCACAACTCAGTACTTC.

This clonotype occurred a few times. In DNA form, the CDR3 reads TGCGCCAGCAGCTTGGCCGGGGGCCGCCTCTCCTACGAGCAGTACTTC. This codes for CASSLAGGRLSYEQYF. V is TRBV5-1 and J is TRBJ2-7; either TRBD1 or TRBD2 may fit D (6 bases each). The CDR3 has 16 residues. V was cut by 0 bases and J by 0 bases, with 13 bases left in between. Germline V CDR1 and CDR2: SGHRS, YFSETQ.

The chain employs TRBV18 and TRBJ2-5; TRBD1 or TRBD2 may be the D gene (5 bases each). V shed 2 bases and J shed 6 bases, with 22 bases lying between them. CDR1 and CDR2 (germline): KGHSH, LQKENI. The CDR3 length is 17 residues. This CDR3 is CASSPLISRGEVQTQYF. The CDR3 DNA is TGTGCCAGCTCACCATTAATCTCGAGGGGTGAGGTACAGACCCAGTACTTC.

The chain couples TRBV11-2 to TRBJ2-7; D remains ambiguous. Germline-derived CDR1 and CDR2 are SGHAT and FQNNGV. V shed 0 bases and J shed 0 bases, with 9 bases lying between them. This CDR3 is 15 amino acids long. The CDR3 region has the DNA TGTGCCAGCAGCTTAGATGCGACGGACTCCTACGAGCAGTACTTC. The encoded protein is CASSLDATDSYEQYF.

This chain links TRBV15 with TRBJ2-5, with D possibly matching TRBD2 (6 bases). This CDR3 comprises 15 residues. Germline CDR1 LNHNV, CDR2 YYDKDF (reference sequence). The ends were cut back, 1 base at V and 2 bases at J, with 11 bases in the middle. CDR3 DNA: TGTGCCACCAGCAGAGTTGGGACTTTTCAAGAGACCCAGTACTTC. This codes for CATSRVGTFQETQYF.

This chain uses TRBV7-8 with TRBJ2-6; D unresolved. Germline CDR1 is SGHVS and CDR2 is FQNEAQ. There are 18 residues in the CDR3. V dropped 4 bases and J dropped 2 bases, with 18 bases sitting between them. The CDR3 loop is CASSSLRQPLTGANVLTF. CDR3 DNA: TGTGCCAGCAGCTCCCTGCGTCAACCCCTTACTGGGGCCAACGTCCTGACTTTC.

J is TRBJ2-6 and V is TRBV19; D gene uncertain. The length of the CDR3 is 13 residues. Germline CDR1 is LNHDA and CDR2 is SQIVND (reference sequence). V was pared by 11 bases and J by 0 bases, with 8 bases between. The CDR3, as DNA: TGTGCCGTGGAGAGCTCTGGGGCCAACGTCCTGACTTTC. Protein: CAVESSGANVLTF.

This clonotype has at least ten counts. The chain has TRBV7-2 and TRBJ2-2, with a tentative D call TRBD2 (5 bases). Germline V gene lookup returns CDR1 SGHTA and CDR2 FQGNSA. V dropped 4 bases and J dropped 5 bases, with 17 bases sitting between them. This CDR3 is 16 amino acids long. The CDR3 region has the DNA TGTGCCAGCAGCTCTAGCCCCAGCCCTAGGACCGGGGAGCTGTTTTTT. This translates into CASSSSPSPRTGELFF.